The 15 T cell receptor beta chains below were found in one sample sequenced in a study of blood T cell repertoires in COVID-19 (dated by TCRdb to about 2020). The method behind the library was the immunoSEQ multiplex PCR assay. Held by TCRdb, this immuneACCESS table contains in-frame sequences only and omits some clones. Under half of the omission traces to an unresolved V gene where checked; the cause of the rest is unknown. Recorded for this sample are around 170,000 clones; about 80% of them occurred a single time. Around 6.3% of the sample rests with the top ten. Source material: peripheral blood. The receptors were sampled from a man aged 65 to 85 with active or convalescent COVID-19.

The J gene is TRBJ2-7, the V gene TRBV6-5; tentative D call: TRBD1 (5 bases). Germline V gives CDR1 MNHEY, CDR2 SVGAGI. Trimming left V 0 bases short and J 3 bases short, with 12 bases between. This CDR3 has 15 residues. This CDR3 reads CASSYSPGQFYEQYF. The CDR3, as DNA: TGTGCCAGCAGTTACTCGCCAGGGCAGTTCTACGAGCAGTACTTC.

In regard to this clone: In the same sample, other DNA sequences code for this CDR3. The V call is TRBV27, the J call TRBJ1-2, with D tentatively TRBD1 (6 bases). V dropped 5 bases and J dropped 3 bases, with 7 bases sitting between them. Germline V gene sequence: CDR1 MNHEY, CDR2 SMNVEV (reference sequence). The CDR3 consists of 12 residues. DNA for the CDR3: TGTGCCAGCAGTGGACAGTACTATGGCTACACCTTC. Translated: CASSGQYYGYTF.

This chain joins TRBV11-2 and TRBJ2-5, with D possibly matching TRBD2 (5 bases). The CDR3 has 13 amino acids. Germline CDR1 reads SGHAT; CDR2 reads FQNNGV. The V end lost 3 bases, the J end lost 8 bases, and 13 bases lay between the germline ends. The CDR3 DNA reads TGTGCCAGCAGCTTCGGGGTCTTTCGAACCCAGTACTTC. Its translation is CASSFGVFRTQYF.

The chain employs TRBV2 and TRBJ2-7; D perhaps matches TRBD2 (6 bases). V dropped 5 bases and J dropped 2 bases, with 22 bases sitting between them. The CDR3 consists of 17 residues. Germline V gene sequence: CDR1 SNHLY, CDR2 FYNNEI. CDR3 DNA sequence: TGTGCCAGCAGTCCGCCCCATTTGGAGGGTTTGGCCTACGAGCAGTACTTC. Translated, it gives CASSPPHLEGLAYEQYF.

The chain employs TRBV6-6 and TRBJ1-1; TRBD1 matches 7 bases. V shed 5 bases, J shed 1 base, and the junction held 4 bases outside the gene matches. The CDR3 length is 14 residues. Looked up from germline, CDR1 is MNHNY and CDR2 is SVGAGI (reference sequence). CDR3 residues: CASSAGTENTEAFF. The CDR3 coding sequence is TGTGCCAGCAGTGCCGGGACAGAGAACACTGAAGCTTTCTTT.

The chain employs TRBV20-1 and TRBJ2-7; 7 nucleotides line up with TRBD1. The length of the CDR3 is 11 residues. Looked up from germline, CDR1 is DFQATT and CDR2 is SNEGSKA (reference sequence). The V gene end was trimmed by 6 bases and the J gene end by 8 bases; junction bases not matched to a gene: 7. The CDR3 reads CSAPYRGQQYF. The DNA for the CDR3 is TGCAGTGCACCTTACAGGGGACAGCAGTACTTC.

The gene calls are TRBV18 and TRBJ1-1, with TRBD1 matching 11 bases. The germline V gene has CDR1 KGHSH and CDR2 LQKENI. Trimming cost V 2 bases and J 1 base; bases outside gene matches: 6. The CDR3 extends over 17 amino acids. The CDR3 DNA is TGTGCCAGCTCACCAAATCCTGGACAGGGGGCGAACACTGAAGCTTTCTTT. Translation: CASSPNPGQGANTEAFF.

The CDR3 loop is CASSLGASTDTQYF. DNA of the CDR3: TGTGCCAGCAGTTTGGGGGCCAGCACAGATACGCAGTATTTT. V usage is TRBV28 and J usage is TRBJ2-3, with D possibly TRBD1 on 6 matching bases. V shed 3 bases and J shed 0 bases, with 7 bases lying between them. Germline lookup yields CDR1 MDHEN and CDR2 SYDVKM. The CDR3 is made up of 14 amino acids.

V usage is TRBV18 and J usage is TRBJ1-2; 7 bases fit TRBD1. The J segment lost 6 bases and the V segment lost 2 bases, leaving 9 bases of the junction unmatched. Germline V gives CDR1 KGHSH, CDR2 LQKENI. The CDR3 runs to 15 residues. CDR3 bases: TGTGCCAGCTCACCAGGGACAGACCTCTGGCATGGCTACACCTTC. This codes for CASSPGTDLWHGYTF.

This clone was seen only a few times. This rearrangement joins TRBV5-1 to TRBJ2-5, with 9 bases lining up with TRBD2. Trimming removed 2 bases from V and 4 bases from J; junction bases left unmatched: 6. CDR1 and CDR2 from the germline V gene are SGHRS and YFSETQ. There are 15 residues in the CDR3. The CDR3 region is CASSLNKAGGETQYF. DNA for the CDR3: TGCGCCAGCAGCTTAAATAAAGCGGGAGGAGAGACCCAGTACTTC.

The genes are TRBV19 and TRBJ2-3; 9 bases are a match to TRBD1. Germline V gene data show CDR1 as LNHDA and CDR2 as SQIVND (reference sequence). The CDR3 spans 14 residues. J was trimmed by 3 bases and V by 5 bases; bases with no gene match: 3. CDR3 loop: CASSSGTGTDTQYF. DNA for the CDR3: TGTGCCAGTAGTTCCGGGACAGGGACAGATACGCAGTATTTT.

The CDR3 DNA reads as TGTGCCAGCAGTTACCTGCCGGGACAGGGTAGCTTGAGGGCTTTCTTT. Encoded protein: CASSYLPGQGSLRAFF. The chain is built from TRBV6-5 and TRBJ1-1; 9 bases agree with TRBD1. The germline V gene has CDR1 MNHEY and CDR2 SVGAGI. V shed 2 bases, J shed 11 bases, and the junction held 15 bases outside the gene matches. The CDR3 consists of 16 residues.

This chain joins TRBV10-3 and TRBJ2-7; 9 bases align to TRBD1. The germline CDR1 and CDR2 sequences are ENHRY and SYGVKD. This CDR3 spans 14 amino acids. V shed 5 bases and J 3 bases; nucleotides not matched to a gene: 5. The CDR3 protein is CAISTTGGIYEQYF. Here the CDR3 DNA reads TGTGCCATCAGTACGACAGGGGGAATCTACGAGCAGTACTTC.

The chain is built from TRBV2 and TRBJ1-6; 10 bases are a match to TRBD1. This CDR3 spans 16 amino acids. Germline V CDR1 and CDR2: SNHLY, FYNNEI. V trimming: 6 bases; J trimming: 8 bases; junction bases outside the gene matches: 10. The CDR3 DNA is TGTGCCAGCAGAGTAAGGGCAGGGACAGGGGATTCACCCCTCCACTTT. It yields the protein CASRVRAGTGDSPLHF.

The CDR3 protein is CASSLTVKETQYF. The CDR3 DNA reads as TGTGCCAGCAGCTTAACAGTCAAAGAGACCCAGTACTTC. This chain connects TRBV5-6 to TRBJ2-5; D is unclear. Germline loops: CDR1 SGHDT, CDR2 YYEEEE. The CDR3 length is 13 residues. V was pared by 2 bases and J by 3 bases, with 8 bases between.